This paragraph covers one TCR beta chain sequence. Its antigen is not yet known. Base-call qualities are not available, and no considerably larger clone is one nucleotide away. This sample was taken from a study of siplizumab effects on memory and regulatory T cells (dated by TCRdb to the late 2010s). In the study overall: The study looked at the effect of siplizumab, an anti-CD2 antibody, on alloreactive T-cell subsets in allogeneic mixed lymphocyte reactions made from human PBMCs. Here is what the overall study found, with its caveats: Because sequences below about 10^-5 frequency were poorly captured, only a minor fraction of alloreactive clones could be mapped to unstimulated subsets. Unstimulated naive T cells appeared to be more diverse than memory T cells, and naive cells seemed to make a substantial contribution to the alloresponse. Roughly 75-95% of proliferating CD4+ or CD8+ clones could not be assigned a naive or memory phenotype. In reactions with siplizumab, an average of roughly 69% of mappable alloreactive CD4+ clones were Treg-derived, compared with 25% to 30% in control reactions. The cumulative frequency of alloreactive sequences traceable to unstimulated CD4+ memory T cells was significantly reduced by siplizumab. No functional confirmation was obtained for the suppressive function of proliferating Tregs from siplizumab cultures.

CDR1 and CDR2, looked up from the germline V gene, are SGHTA and FQGNSA. V is pruned by 9 bases and J by 2 bases, leaving 6 bases of the junction without a gene match. CDR3 length: 14 amino acids, cysteine to phenylalanine. Just the 42-base CDR3 DNA is kept, in frame starting at base 1. TCRbeta CDR3 sequencing was performed on sorted unstimulated T cells and on proliferating T cells recovered from mixed lymphocyte reactions. Fresh whole blood from around 10 HLA-typed healthy donors was used as the source from which PBMCs were isolated. The protocol used for the library was the immunoSEQ multiplex PCR assay. Roughly 10^5 TCR templates per sample were assayed on the deep sequencing platform. Genomic DNA extracted from sorted T cells was used for TCRbeta CDR3 sequencing. The authors processed their data as follows. Clonal analysis of TCRbeta CDR3 data was done in the R programming language. Unstimulated samples were compared with post-reaction CFSE-low samples to define alloreactive CD4+ and CD8+ clones. Regulatory or non-regulatory origin of alloreactive CD4+ clones was assigned by matching sequences to the sorted unstimulated Treg and non-Treg repertoires. The clones in this table, taken by TCRdb from immuneACCESS, are in-frame only. Not every clone is retained; where verified, under half of the shortfall comes from an unresolved V gene, and the cause of the rest is unknown. Clone size and V and J calls were adopted from that table, with D and trimming inferred from the DNA. In this sample the table shows about 97,000 clones, about 93% of which occur a single time. Roughly 1% of the sample is in the top ten clones.

The sequence was obtained from a human donor in good health. Sample: CD4+ T cells sorted from blood. The receptor chain draws on TRBV7-2 and TRBJ2-4; TRBD1 aligns with 8 central bases. CDR3 loop: CARADRGTKNIQYF. The DNA sequence reads TGTGCCAGAGCCGACAGGGGAACCAAAAACATTCAGTACTTC.